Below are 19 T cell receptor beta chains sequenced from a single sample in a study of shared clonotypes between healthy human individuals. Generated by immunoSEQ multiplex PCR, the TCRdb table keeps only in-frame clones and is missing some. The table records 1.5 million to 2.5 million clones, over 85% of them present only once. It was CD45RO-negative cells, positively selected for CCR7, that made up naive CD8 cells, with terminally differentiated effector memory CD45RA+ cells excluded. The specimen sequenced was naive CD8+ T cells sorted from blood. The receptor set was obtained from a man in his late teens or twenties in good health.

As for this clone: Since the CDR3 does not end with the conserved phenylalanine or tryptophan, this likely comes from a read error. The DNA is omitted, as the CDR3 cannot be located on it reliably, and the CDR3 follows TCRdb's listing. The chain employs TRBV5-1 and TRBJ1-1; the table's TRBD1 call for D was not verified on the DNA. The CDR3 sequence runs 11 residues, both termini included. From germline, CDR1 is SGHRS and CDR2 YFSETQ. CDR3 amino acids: CASSLNPGAPI.

CDR3 in amino acids: CASRDRGELYGYTF. CDR3 nucleotides: TGTGCCAGCCGGGACAGGGGAGAACTCTATGGCTACACCTTC. The rearrangement joins TRBV19 to TRBJ1-2; 10 nucleotides match TRBD1. The CDR3 has 14 residues. Germline V gene sequence: CDR1 LNHDA, CDR2 SQIVND (reference sequence). V shed 9 bases, J shed 4 bases, and the junction held 8 bases outside the gene matches.

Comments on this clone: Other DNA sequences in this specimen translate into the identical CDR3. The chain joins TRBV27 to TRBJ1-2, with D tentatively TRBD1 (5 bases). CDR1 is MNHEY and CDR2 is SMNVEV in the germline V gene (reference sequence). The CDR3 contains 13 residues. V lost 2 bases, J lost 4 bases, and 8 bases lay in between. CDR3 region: CASSLGGSYGYTF. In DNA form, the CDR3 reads TGTGCCAGCAGTTTAGGGGGTAGCTATGGCTACACCTTC.

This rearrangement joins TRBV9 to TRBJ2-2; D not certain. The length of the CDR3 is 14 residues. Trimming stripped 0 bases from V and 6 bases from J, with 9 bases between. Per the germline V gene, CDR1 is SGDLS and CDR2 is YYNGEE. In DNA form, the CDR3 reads TGTGCCAGCAGCGTAGAAGGAGTGGCCGGGGAGCTGTTTTTT. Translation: CASSVEGVAGELFF.

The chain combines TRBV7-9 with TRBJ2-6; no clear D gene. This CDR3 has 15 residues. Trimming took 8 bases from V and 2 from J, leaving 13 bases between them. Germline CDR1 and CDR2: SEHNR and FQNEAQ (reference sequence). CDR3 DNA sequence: TGTGCCAGCCGGATCGGGCCTACTGGGGCCAACGTCCTGACTTTC. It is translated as CASRIGPTGANVLTF.

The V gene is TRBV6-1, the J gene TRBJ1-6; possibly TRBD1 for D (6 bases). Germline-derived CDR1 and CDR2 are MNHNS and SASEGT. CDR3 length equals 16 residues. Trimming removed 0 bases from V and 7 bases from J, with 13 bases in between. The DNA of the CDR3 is TGTGCCAGCAGTGAAGCGGTTGGGGGCCAGAATTCACCCCTCCACTTT. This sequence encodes CASSEAVGGQNSPLHF.

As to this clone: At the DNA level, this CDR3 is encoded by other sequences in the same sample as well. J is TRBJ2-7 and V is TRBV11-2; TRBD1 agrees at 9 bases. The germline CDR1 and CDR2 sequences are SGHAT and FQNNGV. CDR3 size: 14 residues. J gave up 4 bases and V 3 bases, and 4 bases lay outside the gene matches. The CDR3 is CASSFGTGWYEQYF. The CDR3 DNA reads TGTGCCAGCAGCTTTGGGACAGGGTGGTACGAGCAGTACTTC.

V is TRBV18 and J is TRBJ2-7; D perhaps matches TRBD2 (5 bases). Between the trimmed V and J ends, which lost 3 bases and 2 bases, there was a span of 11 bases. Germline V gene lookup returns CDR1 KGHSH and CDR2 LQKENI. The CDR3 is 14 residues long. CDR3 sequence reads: CASSPVERAYEQYF. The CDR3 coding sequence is TGTGCCAGCTCACCGGTGGAGAGGGCCTACGAGCAGTACTTC.

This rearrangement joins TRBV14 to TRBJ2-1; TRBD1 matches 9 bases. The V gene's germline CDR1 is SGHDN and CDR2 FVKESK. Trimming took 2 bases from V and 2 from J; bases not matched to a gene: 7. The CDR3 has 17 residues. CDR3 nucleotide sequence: TGTGCCAGCAGCCAATCGGCACAGGGGGCTCCCTACAATGAGCAGTTCTTC. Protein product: CASSQSAQGAPYNEQFF.

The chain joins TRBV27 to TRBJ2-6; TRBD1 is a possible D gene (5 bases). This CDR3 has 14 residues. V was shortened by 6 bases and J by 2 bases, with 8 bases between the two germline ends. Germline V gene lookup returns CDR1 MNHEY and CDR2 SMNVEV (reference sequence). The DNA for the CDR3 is TGTGCCAGCAGACCAGGGACTGGGGCCAACGTCCTGACTTTC. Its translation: CASRPGTGANVLTF.

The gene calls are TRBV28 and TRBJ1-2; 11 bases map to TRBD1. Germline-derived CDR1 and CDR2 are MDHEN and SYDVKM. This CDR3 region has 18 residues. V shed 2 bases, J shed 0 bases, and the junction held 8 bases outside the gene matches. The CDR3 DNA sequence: TGTGCCAGCAGTTTACGAACCGGGACAGGGGGAACTAACTATGGCTACACCTTC. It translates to CASSLRTGTGGTNYGYTF.

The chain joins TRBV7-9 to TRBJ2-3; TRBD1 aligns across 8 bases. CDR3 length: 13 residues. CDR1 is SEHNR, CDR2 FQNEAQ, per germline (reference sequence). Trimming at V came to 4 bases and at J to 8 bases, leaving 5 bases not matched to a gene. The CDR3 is CASSSDRDGTQYF. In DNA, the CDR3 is TGTGCCAGCAGCTCGGACAGGGATGGTACGCAGTATTTT. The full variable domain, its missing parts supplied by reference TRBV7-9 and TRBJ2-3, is DTGVSQNPRHKITKRGQNVTFRCDPISEHNRLYWYRQTLGQGPEFLTYFQNEAQLEKSRLLSDRFSAERPKGSFSTLEIQRTEQGDSAMYLCASSSDRDGTQYFGPGTRLTVL.

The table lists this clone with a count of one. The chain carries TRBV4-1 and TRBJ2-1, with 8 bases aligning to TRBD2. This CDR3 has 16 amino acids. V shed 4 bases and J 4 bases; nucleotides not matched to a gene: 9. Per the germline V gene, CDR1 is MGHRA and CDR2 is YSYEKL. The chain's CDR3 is CASSPQVAGSYNEQFF. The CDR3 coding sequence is TGCGCCAGCAGCCCCCAGGTAGCGGGGTCGTACAATGAGCAGTTCTTC.

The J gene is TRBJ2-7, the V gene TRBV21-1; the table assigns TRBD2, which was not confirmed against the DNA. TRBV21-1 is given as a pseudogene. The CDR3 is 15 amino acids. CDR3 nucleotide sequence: TGTGCCAGCAGCAAAGCGCGGGGACCGAAGTACGAGCAGTACTTC. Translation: CASSKARGPKYEQYF.

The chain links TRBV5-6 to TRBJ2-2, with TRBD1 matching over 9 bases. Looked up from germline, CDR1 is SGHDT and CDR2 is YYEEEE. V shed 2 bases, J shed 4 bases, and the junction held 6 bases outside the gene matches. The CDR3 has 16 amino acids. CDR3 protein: CASSFGGQGITGELFF. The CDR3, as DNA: TGTGCCAGCAGCTTTGGGGGACAGGGAATCACCGGGGAGCTGTTTTTT.

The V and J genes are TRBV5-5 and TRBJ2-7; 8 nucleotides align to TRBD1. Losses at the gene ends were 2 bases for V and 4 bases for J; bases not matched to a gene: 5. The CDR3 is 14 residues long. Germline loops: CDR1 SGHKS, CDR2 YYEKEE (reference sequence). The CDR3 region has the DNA TGTGCCAGCAGCTTTTGGACAGGGAGTTACGAGCAGTACTTC. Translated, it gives CASSFWTGSYEQYF.

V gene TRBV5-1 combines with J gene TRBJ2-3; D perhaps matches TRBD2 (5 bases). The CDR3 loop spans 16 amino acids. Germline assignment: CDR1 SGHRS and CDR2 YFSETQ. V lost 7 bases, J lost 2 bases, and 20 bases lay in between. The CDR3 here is CASCNGLREYTDTQYF. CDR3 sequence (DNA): TGCGCCAGCTGCAATGGGCTCCGGGAATACACAGATACGCAGTATTTT.

CDR3 nucleotide sequence: TGTGCCAGCAGTTCATGGGGAAGGGCTTCACCCCTCCACTTT. Protein sequence: CASSSWGRASPLHF. V gene TRBV27 combines with J gene TRBJ1-6, with D uncertain. The CDR3 sequence is 14 residues long. CDR1 and CDR2 (germline): MNHEY, SMNVEV (reference sequence). The V end lost 4 bases, the J end lost 9 bases, and 13 bases lay between the germline ends.

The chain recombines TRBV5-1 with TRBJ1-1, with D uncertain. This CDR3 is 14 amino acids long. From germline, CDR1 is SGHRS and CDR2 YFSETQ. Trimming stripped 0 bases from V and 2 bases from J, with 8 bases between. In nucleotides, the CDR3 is TGCGCCAGCAGCTTGGATACCGCCAACACTGAAGCTTTCTTT. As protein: CASSLDTANTEAFF.